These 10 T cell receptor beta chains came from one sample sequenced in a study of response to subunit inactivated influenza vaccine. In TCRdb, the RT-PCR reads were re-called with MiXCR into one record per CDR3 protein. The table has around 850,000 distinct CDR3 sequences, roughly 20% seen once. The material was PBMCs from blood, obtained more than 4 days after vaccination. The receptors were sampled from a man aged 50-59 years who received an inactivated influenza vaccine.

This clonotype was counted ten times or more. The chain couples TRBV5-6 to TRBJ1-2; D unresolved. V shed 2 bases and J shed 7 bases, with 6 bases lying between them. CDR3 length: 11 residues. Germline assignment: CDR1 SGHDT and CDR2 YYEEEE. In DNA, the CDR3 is TGTGCCAGCAGCTTTGGGAGTGGCTACACCTTC. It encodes CASSFGSGYTF.

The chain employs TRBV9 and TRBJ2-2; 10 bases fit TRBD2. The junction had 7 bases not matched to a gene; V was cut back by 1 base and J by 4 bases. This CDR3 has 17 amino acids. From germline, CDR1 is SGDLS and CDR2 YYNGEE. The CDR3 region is CASSVRPSGGSTGELFF. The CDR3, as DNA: TGTGCCAGCAGCGTACGTCCTAGCGGGGGATCCACCGGGGAGCTGTTTTTT. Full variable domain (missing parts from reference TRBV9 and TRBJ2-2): DSGVTQTPKHLITATGQRVTLRCSPRSGDLSVYWYQQSLDQGLQFLIQYYNGEERAKGNILERFSAQQFPDLHSELNLSSLELGDSALYFCASSVRPSGGSTGELFFGEGSRLTVL.

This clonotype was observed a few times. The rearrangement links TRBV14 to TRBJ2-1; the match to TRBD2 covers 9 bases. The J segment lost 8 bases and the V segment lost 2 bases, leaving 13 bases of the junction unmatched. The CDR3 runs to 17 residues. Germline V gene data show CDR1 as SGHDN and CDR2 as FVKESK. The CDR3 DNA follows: TGTGCCAGCAGCCAAACAATATTGCGGGGGGGCGGCGATGAGCAGTTCTTC. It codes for CASSQTILRGGGDEQFF.

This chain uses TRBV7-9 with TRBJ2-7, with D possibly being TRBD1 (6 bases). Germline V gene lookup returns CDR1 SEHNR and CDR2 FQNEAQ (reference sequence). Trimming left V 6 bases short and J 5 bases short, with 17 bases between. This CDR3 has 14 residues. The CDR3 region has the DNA TGTGCCAGCAGTTTGGAATACAGGGTCAACGAGCAGTACTTC. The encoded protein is CASSLEYRVNEQYF. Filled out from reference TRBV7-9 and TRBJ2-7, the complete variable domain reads DTGVSQNPRHKITKRGQNVTFRCDPISEHNRLYWYRQTLGQGPEFLTYFQNEAQLEKSRLLSDRFSAERPKGSFSTLEIQRTEQGDSAMYLCASSLEYRVNEQYFGPGTRLTVT.

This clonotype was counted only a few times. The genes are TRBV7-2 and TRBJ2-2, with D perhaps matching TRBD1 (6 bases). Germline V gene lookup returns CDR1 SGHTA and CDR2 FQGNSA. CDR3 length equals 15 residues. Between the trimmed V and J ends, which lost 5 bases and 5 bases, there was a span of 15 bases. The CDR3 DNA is TGTGCCAGCAGCCCCAATACAGGGATTACCGGGGAGCTGTTTTTT. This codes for CASSPNTGITGELFF. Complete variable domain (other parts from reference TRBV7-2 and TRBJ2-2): GAGVSQSPSNKVTEKGKDVELRCDPISGHTALYWYRQSLGQGLEFLIYFQGNSAPDKSGLPSDRFSAERTGGSVSTLTIQRTQQEDSAVYLCASSPNTGITGELFFGEGSRLTVL.

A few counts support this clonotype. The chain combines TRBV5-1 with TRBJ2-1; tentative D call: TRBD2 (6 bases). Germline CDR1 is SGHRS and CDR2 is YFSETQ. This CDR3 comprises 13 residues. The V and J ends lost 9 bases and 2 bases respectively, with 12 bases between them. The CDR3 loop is CATSPGAYNEQFF. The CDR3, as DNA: TGCGCCACCTCTCCGGGGGCCTACAATGAGCAGTTCTTC. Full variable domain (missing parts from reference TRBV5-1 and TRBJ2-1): KAGVTQTPRYLIKTRGQQVTLSCSPISGHRSVSWYQQTPGQGLQFLFEYFSETQRNKGNFPGRFSGRQFSNSRSEMNVSTLELGDSALYLCATSPGAYNEQFFGPGTRLTVL.

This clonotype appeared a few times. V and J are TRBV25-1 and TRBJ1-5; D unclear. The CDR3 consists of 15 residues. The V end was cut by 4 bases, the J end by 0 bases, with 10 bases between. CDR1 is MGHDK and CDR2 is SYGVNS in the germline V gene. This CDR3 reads CASSGNLYSNQPQHF. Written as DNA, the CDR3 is TGTGCCAGCAGTGGGAACCTTTATAGCAATCAGCCCCAGCATTTT.

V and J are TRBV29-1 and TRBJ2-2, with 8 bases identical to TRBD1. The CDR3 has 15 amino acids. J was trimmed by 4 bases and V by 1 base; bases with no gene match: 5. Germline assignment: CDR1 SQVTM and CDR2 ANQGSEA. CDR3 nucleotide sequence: TGCAGCGTTGAAGCTCAGGGGGCAGGCACCGGGGAGCTGTTTTTT. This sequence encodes CSVEAQGAGTGELFF.

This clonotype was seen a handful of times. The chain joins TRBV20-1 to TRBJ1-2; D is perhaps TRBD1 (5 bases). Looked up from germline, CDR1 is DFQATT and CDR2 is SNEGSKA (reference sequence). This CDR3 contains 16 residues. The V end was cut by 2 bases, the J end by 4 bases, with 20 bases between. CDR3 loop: CSARSPRQYGPYGYTF. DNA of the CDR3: TGCAGTGCTAGATCCCCCCGACAGTACGGCCCCTATGGCTACACCTTC.

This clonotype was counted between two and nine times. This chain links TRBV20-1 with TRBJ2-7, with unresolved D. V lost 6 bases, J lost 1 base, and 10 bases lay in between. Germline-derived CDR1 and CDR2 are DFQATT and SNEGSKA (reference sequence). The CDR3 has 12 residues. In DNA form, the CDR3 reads TGCAGTGCCCCTGACATGTCCTACGAGCAGTACTTC. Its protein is CSAPDMSYEQYF.